These T cell receptor beta chains were read from a single sample in a study of identical twins. TCRdb re-analysed the 5' RACE reads in MiXCR, keeping a single row per CDR3 protein. The sample lists some 600,000 distinct CDR3 sequences; roughly 7.2% were seen once. This sample also belongs to another study, concerning yellow fever vaccine responses in identical twins.

The sample consisted of PBMCs. Receptors originate from a woman aged 18 to 35 in good health. The CDR3 runs from the conserved cysteine through the conserved F or W. Fields, in order: clone size, V gene, J gene, CDR3 protein. Rows give clone size only sometimes, using once, few, many, or a class for an expanded clone.

>few|TRBV27|TRBJ2-5
CASSLPGAAQETQYF
>many|TRBV24-1|TRBJ2-1
CATSDLRTGVNEQFF
>.|TRBV27|TRBJ2-1
CASSFRQGASRYNEQFF
>.|TRBV10-3|TRBJ2-1
CAIRERLDSYNEQFF
>few|TRBV7-3|TRBJ2-2
CASSVVGTVGELFF
>few|TRBV20-1|TRBJ1-2
CSASTRDFNYGYTF
>many|TRBV29-1|TRBJ1-2
CSVEDGQNLGYGYTF
>many|TRBV5-1|TRBJ1-5
CASSLGAPNQPQHF
>many|TRBV5-1|TRBJ2-2
CASSLLATGNTGELFF
>.|TRBV29-1|TRBJ1-1
CSGGQGLGNTEAFF
>.|TRBV7-6|TRBJ1-6
CASSLDGTGGSPLHF
>many|TRBV28|TRBJ2-2
CASSLYSGLAGDTGELFF
>few|TRBV28|TRBJ1-5
CASGLGGGQPQHF
>many|TRBV5-1|TRBJ2-1
CASGQGMTHNEQFF
>.|TRBV29-1|TRBJ2-5
CSVSLSQETQYF
>.|TRBV20-1|TRBJ2-5
CSARDSVALKETQYF
>.|TRBV28|TRBJ1-5
CASRPTGVVNQPQHF
>many|TRBV20-1|TRBJ1-1
CSARPGTGEAFF
>.|TRBV5-1|TRBJ2-7
CASSLDYSYEQYF
>.|TRBV7-9|TRBJ2-2
CASSARQGRTGELFF
>.|TRBV27|TRBJ2-1
CASTKGDRPRNEQFF
>.|TRBV15|TRBJ2-3
CATSFHASGSSDTQYF
>.|TRBV5-5|TRBJ2-3
CASSLVPPGDTQYF
>.|TRBV9|TRBJ2-1
CASSAGTSGSATYNEQFF
>many|TRBV9|TRBJ2-2
CASSVVPPGLAGGYTGELFF
>few|TRBV27|TRBJ2-1
CASSLPKGNEQFF
>.|TRBV6-1|TRBJ1-5
CASSGQALVGGNQPQHF